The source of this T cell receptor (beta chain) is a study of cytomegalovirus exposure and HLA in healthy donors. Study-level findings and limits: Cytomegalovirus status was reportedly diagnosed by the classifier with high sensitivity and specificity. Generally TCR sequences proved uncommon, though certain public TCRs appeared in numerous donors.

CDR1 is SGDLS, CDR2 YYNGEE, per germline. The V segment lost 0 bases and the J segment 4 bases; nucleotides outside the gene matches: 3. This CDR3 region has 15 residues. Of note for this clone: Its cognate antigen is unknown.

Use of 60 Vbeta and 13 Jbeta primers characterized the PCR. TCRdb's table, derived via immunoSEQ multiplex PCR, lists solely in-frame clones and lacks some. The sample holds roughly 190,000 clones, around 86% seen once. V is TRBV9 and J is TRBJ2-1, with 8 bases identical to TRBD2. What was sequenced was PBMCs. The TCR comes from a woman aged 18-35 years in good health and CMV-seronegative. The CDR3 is CASSVDGGGYNEQFF. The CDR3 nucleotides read TGTGCCAGCAGCGTAGACGGGGGGGGTTACAATGAGCAGTTCTTC.